A single TCR beta chain is shown here with its context. This clonotype was seen only a few times. This receptor's antigen is unknown. Base-call qualities are not available, and no considerably larger clone is one nucleotide away. The CDR3 holds 13 amino acids from the cysteine to the phenylalanine. The kept DNA is CDR3 alone, 39 bases in frame from the first base. The trim is 4 bases for V and 1 base for J, with a gap of 7 bases between the germline ends. The germline V gene encodes CDR1 LGHDT and CDR2 YNNKEL (reference sequence). These data originate in a study of human T cells and chemical hapten exposure (dated by TCRdb to about 2021). Context from the whole study: For sensitization, 2% DPC in acetone was applied to a 2 cm by 2 cm area of upper inner arm skin. Throughout the study period of 20 to 25 weeks, patients also received therapeutic DPC doses to the scalp every week. Patch testing was done on the upper back using Finn chambers containing 0.01% DPC, and results were scored after 6 days according to International Contact Dermatitis Research Group standards. The patient cohort, mostly female, included alopecia areata with under or over 50% scalp involvement, alopecia totalis and alopecia universalis. Libraries were pooled for sequencing, and variation in per-sample TCR yields was attributed mainly to small differences in library volumes within the pool. In alopecia patients, the study followed how the peripheral blood TCR repertoire changed in vivo over primary and secondary sensitization to diphenylcyclopropenone (DPC), a hapten. Patient blood was sampled pre-sensitization (week 0) and at 2, 6 and about 24 weeks after DPC sensitization. About 28 alopecia patients gave blood for TCR sequencing at one to four time points (pre-sensitization, 2, 6 and 24 weeks). Broader findings and caveats from the paper: After repeated subsampling, changes were observed in the strength of the expansion versus patch-test correlation and in the threshold at which the correlation became significant. Expanded TCRs formed significantly more large CDR3 similarity clusters than pre-sensitization or healthy control sets, consistent with antigen-driven responses. A positive correlation was found between the number of PT1 expanded TCRs and patch test score, with significance reached at thresholds 8, 16 and 32 but not 4. Because all patients had alopecia, a presumed autoimmune disease, the immune response of the patients might differ from that of healthy individuals. DPC sensitization did not change how many TCRs were above 1 in 1000 frequency, and no evidence was found of alterations in global repertoire structure.

This sample's time point label indicates: patch test 3, about 24 weeks after DPC sensitization. Per the publication, the treatment or condition label means: therapeutic diphenylcyclopropenone sensitization with weekly scalp DPC. Blood at each patch-test visit was drawn before the patch test was applied. Patients were considered eligible if aged 18 to 70, diagnosed with alopecia and deemed suitable for DPC therapy, and patients were excluded if pregnant. Total RNA was extracted from unfractionated whole blood that had been collected in Tempus Blood RNA tubes. Receptor amplification or capture employed RACE. The instrument was a NextSeq 500. Library preparation attached unique molecular identifiers to individual cDNA molecules for quantitative, reproducible TCR counting. Each blood RNA sample was used to sequence both TCR alpha and TCR beta chains. The original pipeline was this. A median of roughly 100,000 TCRs per sample was observed, with a range of about 20,000 to 700,000. V, J and CDR3 annotation of the TCR reads was carried out using the Decombinator software suite. Every sample was subsampled to the same number of TCRs (28,000) for the PS versus PT1 abundance plots. TCRs were defined as expanded if absent before sensitization and observed at least eight times at the 2-week time point. The raw public reads went through TCRdb reprocessing: fastp at Q25, MiXCR clone calling, in-frame beta chains kept. Entries are consolidated by CDR3 protein sequence, retaining the most common genes and DNA. These V and J calls are TCRdb output, not the study's own analysis. The sample has tens of thousands of distinct CDR3 sequences on record, about an eighth of them singletons. The ten most abundant clones make up roughly 2.6% of the sample.

The material sequenced was whole blood, taken in connection with sensitization to the hapten diphenylcyclopropenone (DPC). The chain employs TRBV3-1 and TRBJ1-1, with the D gene too uncertain to name. This TCR derives from a man between 25 and 39 years old with alopecia areata. Some clones in this sample may be carry-over from other donors' samples. The CDR3 amino acid sequence is: CASSRLTNTEAFF. The nucleotides are TGTGCCAGCAGCCGGCTCACGAACACTGAAGCTTTCTTT.